Listed here are 29 T cell receptor beta chains from one sample, sequenced in a study of blood T cell repertoires in COVID-19. The data were produced by immunoSEQ multiplex PCR, yet TCRdb's version contains in-frame clones alone and is incomplete. The sample yields fewer than 50,000 clones, more than 75% seen once. Sequencing input: peripheral blood. The receptors come from a man older than 75 with acute or convalescent COVID-19.

This clone was seen just once. The CDR3 spells CASSAGGNTGELFF. DNA for the CDR3: TGTGCCAGCAGCGCAGGGGGAAACACCGGGGAGCTGTTTTTT. The chain carries TRBV9 and TRBJ2-2, with 7 bases matching TRBD1. V lost 3 bases, J lost 2 bases, and 1 base stayed unmatched. The germline CDR1 and CDR2 sequences are SGDLS and YYNGEE. The CDR3 has 14 residues.

The chain links TRBV5-1 to TRBJ2-3; TRBD2 aligns across 12 bases. Trimming took 4 bases from V and 2 from J; bases not matched to a gene: 5. Germline loops: CDR1 SGHRS, CDR2 YFSETQ. The CDR3 sequence is 16 residues long. The DNA for the CDR3 is TGCGCCAGCAGCCCGGGGACTAGCGGGCTCACAGATACGCAGTATTTT. Translation: CASSPGTSGLTDTQYF.

The rearrangement links TRBV10-3 to TRBJ2-7; D not resolved. This CDR3 has 12 residues. V lost 3 bases to trimming and J lost 3 bases, with 6 bases between them. The germline gives CDR1 ENHRY, CDR2 SYGVKD. CDR3 sequence: CAISDSIYEQYF. The CDR3, as DNA: TGTGCCATCAGTGACAGTATCTACGAGCAGTACTTC.

The gene calls are TRBV30 and TRBJ2-4; 7 bases match TRBD1. The CDR3 has 15 residues. V shed 6 bases, J shed 0 bases, and the junction held 8 bases outside the gene matches. Germline values: CDR1 GTSNPN, CDR2 SVGIG (reference sequence). The CDR3, as DNA: TGTGCCTGCACAATGGGACAGTTAGCCAAAAACATTCAGTACTTC. Translated, it gives CACTMGQLAKNIQYF. Supplemented by reference TRBV30 and TRBJ2-4, the full variable domain reads SQTIHQWPATLVQPVGSPLSLECTVEGTSNPNLYWYRQAAGRGLQLLFYSVGIGQISSEVPQNLSASRPQDRQFILSSKKLLLSDSGFYLCACTMGQLAKNIQYFGAGTRLSVL.

V usage is TRBV5-1 and J usage is TRBJ1-2; D remains ambiguous. The CDR3 has 14 residues. Germline V gene sequence: CDR1 SGHRS, CDR2 YFSETQ. The V and J ends lost 2 bases and 4 bases respectively, with 12 bases between them. The CDR3 loop is CASSLLDGSYGYTF. CDR3 DNA: TGCGCCAGCAGCTTACTAGACGGATCCTATGGCTACACCTTC.

This sequence joins TRBV7-2 and TRBJ2-5; TRBD1 is a possible D gene (5 bases). The V end lost 5 bases, the J end lost 2 bases, and 15 bases lay between the germline ends. Germline V gene data show CDR1 as SGHTA and CDR2 as FQGNSA. This CDR3 has 15 residues. The CDR3 DNA is TGTGCCAGCAGCCTGGCCGGAACAGGTCAAGAGACCCAGTACTTC. This sequence encodes CASSLAGTGQETQYF.

The V and J genes are TRBV28 and TRBJ2-7; the D is unclear. This CDR3 contains 14 residues. Germline CDR1 reads MDHEN; CDR2 reads SYDVKM. The V end lost 4 bases, the J end lost 6 bases, and 16 bases lay between the germline ends. DNA of the CDR3: TGTGCCAGCAGTTCCCAGCCGGCTGGGCCCGAGCAGTACTTC. This translates into CASSSQPAGPEQYF.

This chain uses TRBV3-1 (or the pseudogene TRBV3-2) with TRBJ2-2; TRBD2 might be the D (7 bases). This CDR3 has 14 residues. Trimming removed 8 bases at V and 3 bases at J, with 13 bases between. Looked up from germline, CDR1 is LGHDT and CDR2 is YNNKEL (reference sequence). The CDR3 DNA reads as TGTGCCAGCCAAGGGGGGGCCTACACCGGGGAGCTGTTTTTT. It codes for CASQGGAYTGELFF.

J is TRBJ2-1 and V is TRBV4-2; 11 positions agree with TRBD2. This CDR3 region has 19 residues. The germline CDR1 and CDR2 sequences are LGHNA and YNFKEQ. V lost 1 base, J lost 1 base, and 9 bases stayed unmatched. The CDR3 spells CASSQAHGTSGSSYNEQFF. For the CDR3, the DNA is TGTGCCAGCAGCCAAGCACACGGGACTAGCGGATCATCCTACAATGAGCAGTTCTTC.

The CDR3 loop is CASSVGGQGNNSPLHF. CDR3 bases: TGTGCCAGCAGCGTAGGAGGACAGGGAAATAATTCACCCCTCCACTTT. The V call is TRBV9, the J call TRBJ1-6; 8 nucleotides align to TRBD1. Germline CDR1 SGDLS, CDR2 YYNGEE. The CDR3 loop spans 16 amino acids. With V trimmed by 0 bases and J by 5 bases, 4 bases remained unmatched.

The chain employs TRBV19 and TRBJ2-3; 7 positions match TRBD1. The V segment lost 3 bases and the J segment 2 bases; nucleotides outside the gene matches: 5. CDR1 is LNHDA, CDR2 SQIVND, per germline (reference sequence). This CDR3 spans 15 amino acids. This chain's CDR3 is CASSIGTANTDTQYF. The CDR3 DNA reads as TGTGCCAGTAGTATCGGGACAGCGAACACAGATACGCAGTATTTT. Full variable domain (rest looked up from reference TRBV19 and TRBJ2-3): DGGITQSPKYLFRKEGQNVTLSCEQNLNHDAMYWYRQDPGQGLRLIYYSQIVNDFQKGDIAEGYSVSREKKESFPLTVTSAQKNPTAFYLCASSIGTANTDTQYFGPGTRLTVL.

This rearrangement joins TRBV29-1 to TRBJ2-2; 8 nucleotides agree with TRBD1. V gave up 6 bases and J gave up 4 bases; unmatched junction bases: 10. Germline V CDR1 and CDR2: SQVTM, ANQGSEA. This CDR3 has 15 amino acids. The CDR3 nucleotides are TGCAGCGTAGGGACAGGAAGTTTTGGCACCGGGGAGCTGTTTTTT. Its translation: CSVGTGSFGTGELFF.

The chain couples TRBV7-9 to TRBJ2-2; 8 nucleotides line up with TRBD1. The CDR3 is 15 residues long. V trimming: 5 bases; J trimming: 3 bases; junction bases outside the gene matches: 5. From germline, CDR1 is SEHNR and CDR2 FQNEAQ (reference sequence). The CDR3 here is CASSPGQGDTGELFF. DNA of the CDR3: TGTGCCAGCAGCCCTGGACAGGGAGACACCGGGGAGCTGTTTTTT.

The chain uses TRBV4-1 and TRBJ1-6, with D possibly being TRBD1 (5 bases). The CDR3 covers 19 residues. Germline-derived CDR1 and CDR2 are MGHRA and YSYEKL. Trimming left V 0 bases short and J 4 bases short, with 19 bases between. In DNA, the CDR3 is TGCGCCAGCAGCCAAGATGGCCGCGGGGCCGGGTCGTATAATTCACCCCTCCACTTT. It codes for CASSQDGRGAGSYNSPLHF.

Worth noting for this clone: At the DNA level, this CDR3 is encoded by other sequences in the same sample as well. The rearrangement uses TRBV27 and TRBJ2-1; 9 bases fit TRBD2. V lost 6 bases, J lost 8 bases, and 11 bases stayed unmatched. Germline CDR1 reads MNHEY; CDR2 reads SMNVEV (reference sequence). The CDR3 runs 15 residues. CDR3 protein: CASRASGRPADEQFF. CDR3 in DNA: TGTGCCAGCAGAGCGAGCGGGAGGCCCGCGGATGAGCAGTTCTTC.

The sample holds one count of this clone. The rearrangement uses TRBV10-3 and TRBJ2-5, with TRBD2 matching 10 bases. This CDR3 region has 18 residues. Germline CDR1 and CDR2: ENHRY and SYGVKD. The J segment lost 5 bases and the V segment lost 2 bases, leaving 14 bases of the junction unmatched. The CDR3 nucleotides read TGTGCCATCAGTGAGAGGGCTAGCGGGAGTCGAAAGGGGGAGACCCAGTACTTC. Translated: CAISERASGSRKGETQYF.

This chain connects TRBV18 to TRBJ2-3; D unresolved. Germline V gene lookup returns CDR1 KGHSH and CDR2 LQKENI. This CDR3 comprises 13 residues. V dropped 1 base and J dropped 2 bases, with 4 bases sitting between them. The CDR3 sequence is CASSPRATDTQYF. For the CDR3, the DNA is TGTGCCAGCTCACCACGGGCCACAGATACGCAGTATTTT.

This clone was picked up one time. This chain connects TRBV5-4 to TRBJ2-6; the match to TRBD1 covers 7 bases. Germline V CDR1 and CDR2: SGHNT, YYREEE (reference sequence). This CDR3 is built from 16 residues. The junction had 10 bases not matched to a gene; V was cut back by 4 bases and J by 6 bases. The CDR3 protein is CASSGTVSLEANVLTF. DNA of the CDR3: TGTGCCAGCAGCGGGACAGTGTCTCTGGAGGCCAACGTCCTGACTTTC. Drawing the rest from reference TRBV5-4 and TRBJ2-6, the complete variable domain is ETGVTQSPTHLIKTRGQQVTLRCSSQSGHNTVSWYQQALGQGPQFIFQYYREEENGRGNFPPRFSGLQFPNYSSELNVNALELDDSALYLCASSGTVSLEANVLTFGAGSRLTVL.

This clone occurred once. V gene TRBV19 combines with J gene TRBJ2-2, with 7 nucleotides matching TRBD1. The CDR3 contains 15 residues. V shed 0 bases and J 4 bases; nucleotides not matched to a gene: 2. Germline lookup yields CDR1 LNHDA and CDR2 SQIVND (reference sequence). The CDR3: CASSIEGGRTGELFF. DNA of the CDR3: TGTGCCAGTAGTATAGAAGGGGGCCGCACCGGGGAGCTGTTTTTT.

The chain employs TRBV19 and TRBJ1-1; no reliable D call. The CDR3 has 12 amino acids. Germline loops: CDR1 LNHDA, CDR2 SQIVND (reference sequence). V was trimmed by 3 bases and J by 7 bases, leaving 9 bases between them. CDR3: CASSILSGEAFF. The CDR3 nucleotides are TGTGCCAGTAGTATTCTCTCGGGTGAAGCTTTCTTT.

The chain couples TRBV5-1 to TRBJ2-6, with TRBD2 as a possible D gene (6 bases). The germline V and J ends were trimmed by 4 bases and 0 bases, with 14 bases remaining between them. The germline V gene has CDR1 SGHRS and CDR2 YFSETQ. This CDR3 contains 17 residues. CDR3 sequence (DNA): TGCGCCAGCAGCGTTACGGGACTGACCTCTGGGGCCAACGTCCTGACTTTC. Its protein product is CASSVTGLTSGANVLTF.

This clone showed up just a few times. CDR3 sequence reads: CASGLQGARGYTF. CDR3 nucleotide sequence: TGCGCCAGCGGACTACAGGGGGCGCGGGGCTACACCTTC. The chain combines TRBV5-1 with TRBJ1-2, with TRBD1 matching 9 bases. After removal of 7 bases from V and 8 bases from J, the junction contained 9 bases not matched to a gene. Per the germline V gene, CDR1 is SGHRS and CDR2 is YFSETQ. This CDR3 comprises 13 residues.

The chain employs TRBV5-1 and TRBJ2-7, with 10 bases identical to TRBD1. This CDR3 is 15 amino acids long. V lost 6 bases and J lost 6; bases outside the gene matches: 12. In germline, CDR1 is SGHRS, CDR2 YFSETQ. CDR3 residues: CASTDATGQGSEQYF. CDR3 sequence (DNA): TGCGCCAGCACCGACGCGACGGGACAGGGGAGCGAGCAGTACTTC. Based on the CDR3 plus reference TRBV5-1 and TRBJ2-7, the full variable domain is KAGVTQTPRYLIKTRGQQVTLSCSPISGHRSVSWYQQTPGQGLQFLFEYFSETQRNKGNFPGRFSGRQFSNSRSEMNVSTLELGDSALYLCASTDATGQGSEQYFGPGTRLTVT.

The chain recombines TRBV30 with TRBJ1-2, with 7 bases lining up with TRBD1. The CDR3 has 13 amino acids. V lost 6 bases and J lost 4; bases outside the gene matches: 8. The germline V gene has CDR1 GTSNPN and CDR2 SVGIG (reference sequence). This chain's CDR3 is CACPARDSYGYTF. The CDR3, as DNA: TGTGCCTGCCCGGCCCGGGACAGCTATGGCTACACCTTC.

This chain connects TRBV19 to TRBJ1-2, with D tentatively TRBD1 (6 bases). The CDR3 contains 14 residues. Germline CDR1 and CDR2: LNHDA and SQIVND (reference sequence). Trimming cost V 6 bases and J 4 bases, with 15 bases left between them. This chain's CDR3 is CASSLGGQSYGYTF. DNA for the CDR3: TGTGCCAGTAGCCTGGGCGGACAGAGCTATGGCTACACCTTC.

The chain employs TRBV29-1 and TRBJ1-1; D remains ambiguous. Trimming pared 6 bases from V and 9 bases from J, leaving 11 bases between. The CDR3 contains 10 residues. CDR1 is SQVTM, CDR2 ANQGSEA, per germline. The CDR3 DNA reads as TGCAGCGTCGCCGACAATCAAGCTTTCTTT. Residues: CSVADNQAFF. Complete variable domain (other parts from reference TRBV29-1 and TRBJ1-1): SAVISQKPSRDICQRGTSLTIQCQVDSQVTMMFWYRQQPGQSLTLIATANQGSEATYESGFVIDKFPISRPNLTFSTLTVSNMSPEDSSIYLCSVADNQAFFGQGTRLTVV.

V and J are TRBV11-2 and TRBJ2-3; tentative D call: TRBD1 (6 bases). CDR1 and CDR2 from the germline V gene are SGHAT and FQNNGV. V was pared by 5 bases and J by 5 bases, with 8 bases between. CDR3 length equals 12 residues. In nucleotides, the CDR3 is TGTGCCAGCAGCGGGGGCGGAGATACGCAGTATTTT. This codes for CASSGGGDTQYF.

The rearrangement joins TRBV7-9 to TRBJ2-2; D gene unclear. Per the germline V gene, CDR1 is SEHNR and CDR2 is FQNEAQ (reference sequence). The ends were cut back, 1 base at V and 4 bases at J, with 10 bases in the middle. The CDR3 runs to 15 residues. This CDR3 reads CASSLGQALTGELFF. The CDR3, as DNA: TGTGCCAGCAGCTTAGGGCAGGCCCTCACCGGGGAGCTGTTTTTT.

This CDR3 reads CASSLTGVTEAFF. Written as DNA, the CDR3 is TGCGCCAGCAGCCTGACAGGGGTGACTGAAGCTTTCTTT. The chain recombines TRBV5-1 with TRBJ1-1; 8 bases are shared with TRBD1. CDR1 is SGHRS and CDR2 is YFSETQ in the germline V gene. This CDR3 is built from 13 residues. J gave up 5 bases and V 4 bases, and 4 bases lay outside the gene matches.